The source of this T cell receptor beta chain is a study of cytomegalovirus exposure and HLA in healthy donors. Study-wide findings and caveats: Rates of TCR association differed by HLA locus in a later analysis, with DRB1 highest and HLA-C lowest. TCR beta sequences reportedly predicted the HLA-A and HLA-B alleles of most subjects accurately. Association of 17,000 or so TCR beta sequences with HLA alleles was found at 0.05 false discovery rate in a later analysis.

The PCR was carried out with 60 Vbeta primers and 13 Jbeta primers. Only in-frame clones appear in the TCRdb table, and some are missing; sequencing was by immunoSEQ multiplex PCR. The listing records about 60,000 clones. For this clone: Antigen: not known.

CDR1 and CDR2 (germline): SGHRS, YFSETQ. CDR3 size: 16 residues. Trimming removed 1 base at V and 1 base at J, with 14 bases between. The chain employs TRBV5-1 and TRBJ1-1; tentatively, D is TRBD1 (5 bases). Sequencing used PBMCs. The TCR comes from a boy aged 5-17 years in good health and CMV-seronegative. This CDR3 reads CASSLYTTETNTEAFF. DNA for the CDR3: TGCGCCAGCAGCTTGTACACGACAGAAACGAACACTGAAGCTTTCTTT.